The source of this TCR beta chain is a study of type 1 regulatory T cells. Study as a whole: An in vitro protocol generated T-allo10, a Tr1-enriched, alloantigen-specific CD4 T cell product. Study results and limitations: Compared with non-Tr1 cells, Tr1 cells showed a narrower TCR repertoire.

This clonotype occurred many times. Its specificity is unknown. MiXCR was run by TCRdb on the reads, yielding one entry per CDR3 protein. The sample shows about 42,000 distinct CDR3 sequences, less than 15% of them seen only once. Trimming removed 8 bases at V and 7 bases at J, with 14 bases between. CDR1 and CDR2 from the germline V gene are MNHNS and SASEGT. The CDR3 spans 13 residues. The TCR sequence derives from a human donor in good health. Specimen: cultured non-Tr1 T cells, either the whole culture or a sorted T cell fraction (not recorded which). V and J are TRBV6-1 and TRBJ1-4; D unclear. CDR3 sequence (DNA): TGTGCCAGCCTCCTAGGTTTTGGTGAAAAACTGTTTTTT. Translated: CASLLGFGEKLFF.